This T cell receptor (beta chain) was recovered during a study of cytomegalovirus exposure and HLA in healthy donors. General study points: Presence/absence analysis assumed near-uniform sequencing depth across donors.

The PCR made use of 60 Vbeta and 13 Jbeta primers. Assay: immunoSEQ multiplex PCR; the TCRdb copy retains only in-frame clones and omits some. The sample includes some 110,000 clones, around three quarters of them seen just once. As regards this clone: What it binds is unknown. The germline gene is not matched at one end of the junction; a read error may be the cause.

The receptor was isolated from a man aged 50 or older in good health and CMV-seropositive. The sample was PBMCs.

As DNA, the CDR3 is TGTGCCAGCAGCGAAGGCTGGAGCGTCGAGCAGTACTTC. This sequence encodes CASSEGWSVEQYF. V is TRBV2 and J is TRBJ2-7; D ambiguous. Germline V gene lookup returns CDR1 SNHLY and CDR2 FYNNEI. CDR3 size: 13 residues.